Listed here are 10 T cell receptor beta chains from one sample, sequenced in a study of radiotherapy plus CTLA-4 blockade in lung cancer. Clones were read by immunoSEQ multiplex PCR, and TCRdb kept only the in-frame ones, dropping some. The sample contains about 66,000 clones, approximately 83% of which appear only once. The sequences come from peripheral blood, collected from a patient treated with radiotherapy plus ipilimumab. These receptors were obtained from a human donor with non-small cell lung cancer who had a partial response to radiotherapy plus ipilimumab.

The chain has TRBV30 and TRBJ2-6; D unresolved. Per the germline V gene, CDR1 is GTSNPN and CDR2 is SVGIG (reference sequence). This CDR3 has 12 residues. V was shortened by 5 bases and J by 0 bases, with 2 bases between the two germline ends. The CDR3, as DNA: TGTGCCTGGCACTCTGGGGCCAACGTCCTGACTTTC. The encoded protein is CAWHSGANVLTF.

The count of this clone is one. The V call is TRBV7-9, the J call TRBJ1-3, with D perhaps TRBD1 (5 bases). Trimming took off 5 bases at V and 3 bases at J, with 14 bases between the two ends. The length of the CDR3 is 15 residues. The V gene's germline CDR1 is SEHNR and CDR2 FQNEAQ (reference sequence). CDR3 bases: TGTGCCAGCAGCCCAGCGGGGGAAGGTGGAAACACCATATATTTT. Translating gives CASSPAGEGGNTIYF. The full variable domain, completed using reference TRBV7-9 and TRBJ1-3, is DTGVSQNPRHKITKRGQNVTFRCDPISEHNRLYWYRQTLGQGPEFLTYFQNEAQLEKSRLLSDRFSAERPKGSFSTLEIQRTEQGDSAMYLCASSPAGEGGNTIYFGEGSWLTVV.

This CDR3 reads CASSQEGLEALDEQFF. In DNA form, the CDR3 reads TGTGCCAGCAGCCAAGAGGGACTAGAGGCACTTGATGAGCAGTTCTTC. The V and J genes are TRBV4-2 and TRBJ2-1, with 8 bases identical to TRBD2. Germline lookup yields CDR1 LGHNA and CDR2 YNFKEQ. J was trimmed by 8 bases and V by 0 bases; bases with no gene match: 9. The length of the CDR3 is 16 residues.

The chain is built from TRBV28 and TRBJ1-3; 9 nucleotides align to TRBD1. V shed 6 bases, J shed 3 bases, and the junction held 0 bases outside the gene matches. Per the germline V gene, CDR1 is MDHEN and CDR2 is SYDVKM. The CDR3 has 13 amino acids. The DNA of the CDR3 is TGTGCCAGCAGGGGACAGGGTGGAAACACCATATATTTT. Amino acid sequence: CASRGQGGNTIYF. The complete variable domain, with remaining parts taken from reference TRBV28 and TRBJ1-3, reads DVKVTQSSRYLVKRTGEKVFLECVQDMDHENMFWYRQDPGLGLRLIYFSYDVKMKEKGDIPEGYSVSREKKERFSLILESASTNQTSMYLCASRGQGGNTIYFGEGSWLTVV.

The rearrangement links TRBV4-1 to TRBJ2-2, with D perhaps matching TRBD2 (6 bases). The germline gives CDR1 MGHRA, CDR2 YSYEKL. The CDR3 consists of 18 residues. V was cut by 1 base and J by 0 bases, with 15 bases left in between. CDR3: CASSQGAGPGANTGELFF. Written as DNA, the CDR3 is TGCGCCAGCAGCCAAGGGGCCGGACCGGGGGCGAACACCGGGGAGCTGTTTTTT.

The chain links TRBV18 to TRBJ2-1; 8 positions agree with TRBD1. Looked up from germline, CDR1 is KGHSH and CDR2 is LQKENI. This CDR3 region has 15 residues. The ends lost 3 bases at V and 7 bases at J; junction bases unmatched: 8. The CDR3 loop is CASSPGTGRGNEQFF. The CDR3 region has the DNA TGTGCCAGCTCACCGGGGACAGGACGCGGTAATGAGCAGTTCTTC.

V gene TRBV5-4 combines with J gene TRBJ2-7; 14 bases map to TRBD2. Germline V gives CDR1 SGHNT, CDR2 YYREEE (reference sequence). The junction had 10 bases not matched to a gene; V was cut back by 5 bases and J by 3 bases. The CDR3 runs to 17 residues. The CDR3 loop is CASSPGTSGRFGYEQYF. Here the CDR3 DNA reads TGTGCCAGCAGTCCCGGGACTAGCGGGAGATTTGGCTACGAGCAGTACTTC. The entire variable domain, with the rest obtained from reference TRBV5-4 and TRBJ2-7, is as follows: ETGVTQSPTHLIKTRGQQVTLRCSSQSGHNTVSWYQQALGQGPQFIFQYYREEENGRGNFPPRFSGLQFPNYSSELNVNALELDDSALYLCASSPGTSGRFGYEQYFGPGTRLTVT.

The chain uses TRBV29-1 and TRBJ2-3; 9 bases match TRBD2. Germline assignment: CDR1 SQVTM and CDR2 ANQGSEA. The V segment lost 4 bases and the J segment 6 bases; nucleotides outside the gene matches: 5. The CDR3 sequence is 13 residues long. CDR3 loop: CSVALAGKDTQYF. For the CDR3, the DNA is TGCAGCGTTGCACTAGCGGGCAAGGATACGCAGTATTTT.

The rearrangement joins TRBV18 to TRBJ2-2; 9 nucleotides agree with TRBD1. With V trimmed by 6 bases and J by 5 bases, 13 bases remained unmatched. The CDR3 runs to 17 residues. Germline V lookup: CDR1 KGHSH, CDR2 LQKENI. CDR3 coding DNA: TGTGCCAGCTCTCCGAACAGGGGGCGCGGTAATACCGGGGAGCTGTTTTTT. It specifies CASSPNRGRGNTGELFF.

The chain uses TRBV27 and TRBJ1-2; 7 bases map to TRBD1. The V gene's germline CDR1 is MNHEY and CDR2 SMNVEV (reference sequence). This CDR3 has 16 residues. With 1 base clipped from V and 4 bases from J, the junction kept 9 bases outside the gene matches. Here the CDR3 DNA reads TGTGCCAGCAGTTTATACAGGGGTGGGGGCCTCTATGGCTACACCTTC. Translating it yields CASSLYRGGGLYGYTF.